This T cell receptor (beta chain) came from a study of blood T cell repertoires in COVID-19. Study-wide background: Samples taken during acute and convalescent COVID-19 were collected in the United States, Italy and Spain.

The repertoire was sequenced with immunoSEQ multiplex PCR; TCRdb's copy has only in-frame clones and lacks some. In the table there are fewer than 65,000 clones, 70% to 90% of which are singletons. V dropped 1 base and J dropped 8 bases, with 24 bases sitting between them. CDR1 LGHDT and CDR2 YNNKEL come from the germline V gene (reference sequence). The CDR3 is 18 amino acids. Sequenced material: peripheral blood. This TCR was recovered from a man aged 60 to 69 with acute or convalescent COVID-19. This chain uses TRBV3-1 (or the pseudogene TRBV3-2) with TRBJ2-1; D might be TRBD2 (7 bases). The CDR3 region is CASSQVAGAISILDEQFF. CDR3 coding DNA: TGTGCCAGCAGCCAAGTTGCGGGGGCAATAAGTATTCTTGATGAGCAGTTCTTC.